This T cell receptor (beta chain) was observed in a study of blood T cell repertoires in COVID-19. Study overall: Samples came from the United States, Italy and Spain, spanning acute and convalescent COVID-19. From T cells, B-cell-depleted T cells, or PBMCs came the material, which was cDNA or gDNA.

In the source study's methods: Estimated nucleated cell counts came from reference gene primer amplification. The data were produced by immunoSEQ multiplex PCR, yet TCRdb's version contains in-frame clones alone and is incomplete. V and J calls and clone size are copied from that table; D and trimming were computed from the DNA. The table lists approximately 350,000 clones, around 89% of them singletons. The CDR3 has 13 amino acids. CDR1 SGHDT and CDR2 YYEEEE come from the germline V gene. V gave up 0 bases and J gave up 8 bases, with 11 bases separating them. The Seattle site enrolled patients during active infection and followed them longitudinally.

The source material was peripheral blood. The receptor's source is a young woman with COVID-19, enrolled during active disease. This rearrangement joins TRBV5-6 to TRBJ1-2; D unresolved. CDR3 nucleotide sequence: TGTGCCAGCAGCTTGGCGTCAGGATGGGGCTACACCTTC. Translated, it gives CASSLASGWGYTF.